The rows below give T cell receptor beta chains drawn from one sample of a study of identical twins. TCRdb ran MiXCR on the 5' RACE reads and lists one entry per CDR3 protein. The sample gives 1.5 million to 2 million distinct CDR3 sequences, roughly a third of which show up once; roughly 0.3% is in the top ten. Input material: cord blood. The source of these receptors is a newborn girl in good health. Each CDR3 is given with its conserved first and last residue. Each record gives: V gene, clone size, J gene, D gene, CDR3 protein, CDR3 DNA. D genes are given only for firm matches. Rows give clone size only sometimes, using once, few, many, or a class for an expanded clone.

>TRBV20-1|-|TRBJ2-1|-
CSASSYRGLPEGSYNEQFF
TGCAGTGCTAGTTCTTACAGGGGACTACCCGAGGGCTCCTACAATGAGCAGTTCTTC
>TRBV29-1|few|TRBJ1-1|-
CSVWARRHTEAFF
TGCAGCGTTTGGGCCCGTCGGCACACTGAAGCTTTCTTT
>TRBV12-3/TRBV12-4|-|TRBJ1-6|TRBD1
CASRSGTGSSYNSPLHF
TGTGCCAGCAGGTCCGGGACAGGGAGCTCCTATAATTCACCCCTCCACTTT
>TRBV5-6|-|TRBJ2-2|TRBD1
CASSPWTGTSTGELFF
TGTGCCAGCAGCCCCTGGACAGGCACGAGCACCGGGGAGCTGTTTTTT
>TRBV4-2|-|TRBJ2-7|TRBD2
CASSQEPSGVYNEQYF
TGTGCCAGCAGCCAAGAACCTAGCGGGGTTTACAATGAGCAGTACTTC
>TRBV12-3/TRBV12-4|-|TRBJ2-2|TRBD1
CASSGQGRHTGELFF
TGTGCCAGCAGCGGACAGGGCCGTCACACCGGGGAGCTGTTTTTT
>TRBV7-2|-|TRBJ1-6|-
CASSLEGTIYNSPLHF
TGTGCCAGCAGCTTAGAGGGGACAATCTATAATTCACCCCTCCACTTT
>TRBV29-1|-|TRBJ1-1|-
CSVTEYTEAFF
TGCAGCGTGACAGAATACACTGAAGCTTTCTTT
>TRBV20-1|few|TRBJ2-7|-
CSALGGNYNEQYF
TGCAGTGCACTGGGCGGGAATTACAATGAGCAGTACTTC
>TRBV20-1|-|TRBJ2-7|-
CSAIGSSYNEQYF
TGCAGTGCTATCGGTAGCTCCTACAATGAGCAGTACTTC
>TRBV28|-|TRBJ1-4|TRBD1
CASSPGDRGGEKLFF
TGTGCCAGCAGCCCCGGGGACAGGGGGGGTGAAAAACTGTTTTTT
>TRBV20-1|-|TRBJ1-5|-
CSARDSPNKRQPQHF
TGCAGTGCTAGAGATTCTCCCAACAAGCGTCAGCCCCAGCATTTT
>TRBV14|-|TRBJ2-7|-
CASSNRAYNEQYF
TGTGCCAGCAGTAACAGGGCCTACAATGAGCAGTACTTC
>TRBV5-1|few|TRBJ2-7|-
CASSLGAAPYNEQYF
TGCGCCAGCAGCTTGGGGGCGGCCCCCTACAATGAGCAGTACTTC
>TRBV20-1|-|TRBJ2-3|TRBD2
CSARLAPKRTDTQYF
TGCAGTGCGAGACTAGCGCCGAAACGCACAGATACGCAGTATTTT
>TRBV5-1|once|TRBJ2-1|-
CASGSRDSLKNEQFF
TGCGCCAGCGGCTCTCGGGACTCCTTAAAAAATGAGCAGTTCTTC
>TRBV28|few|TRBJ2-5|-
CASSLPKPFQETQYF
TGTGCCAGCAGTTTACCGAAGCCATTTCAAGAGACCCAGTACTTC
>TRBV9|-|TRBJ2-5|TRBD1
CASSAPRQGLRETQYF
TGTGCCAGCAGCGCCCCACGACAGGGATTGAGGGAGACCCAGTACTTC
>TRBV6-5|-|TRBJ2-3|-
CASSRSHMVTDTPYF
TGTGCCAGCAGTAGGTCCCACATGGTCACAGATACGCCGTATTTT
>TRBV20-1|once|TRBJ2-7|TRBD2
CSGVSAGGGIEQYF
TGCAGTGGTGTTTCGGCGGGAGGCGGAATCGAGCAGTACTTC
>TRBV9|once|TRBJ2-7|-
CASSVAWYNEQYF
TGTGCCAGCAGCGTAGCTTGGTACAATGAGCAGTACTTC
>TRBV3-1|few|TRBJ1-1|-
CASSHDYTEAFF
TGTGCCAGCAGCCACGATTACACTGAAGCTTTCTTT
>TRBV5-1|-|TRBJ1-2|-
CASSTGNWGYGYTF
TGCGCCAGCAGTACAGGGAATTGGGGCTATGGCTACACCTTC
>TRBV7-6|few|TRBJ2-1|TRBD2
CASSKLAGSNEQFF
TGTGCCAGCAGCAAGCTAGCGGGATCTAATGAGCAGTTCTTC
>TRBV5-1|few|TRBJ1-1|-
CASSLPSATEAFF
TGCGCCAGCAGCTTGCCGAGCGCCACTGAAGCTTTCTTT
>TRBV27|many|TRBJ1-2|-
CASSFGGAYYGYTF
TGTGCCAGCAGTTTCGGGGGTGCGTACTATGGCTACACCTTC
>TRBV20-1|-|TRBJ2-3|-
CSGGSTDTQYF
TGCAGTGGTGGGAGCACAGACACGCAGTATTTT
>TRBV27|-|TRBJ2-5|-
CASSLRLALKETQYF
TGTGCCAGCAGTTTGCGGCTAGCGCTCAAAGAGACCCAGTACTTC
>TRBV4-1|few|TRBJ2-5|-
CASSQDWSGDQETQYF
TGCGCCAGCAGCCAAGATTGGTCAGGGGACCAAGAGACCCAGTACTTC
>TRBV20-1|-|TRBJ1-4|-
CSARVPGEKLFF
TGCAGTGCTAGAGTCCCTGGTGAAAAACTGTTTTTT
>TRBV27|-|TRBJ2-1|TRBD1
CASKGTGPYNEQFF
TGTGCCAGCAAGGGGACAGGACCCTACAATGAGCAGTTCTTC
>TRBV29-1|-|TRBJ2-2|TRBD1
CSGGQGGNTGELFF
TGCAGCGGTGGACAGGGGGGGAACACCGGGGAGCTGTTTTTT
>TRBV20-1|-|TRBJ2-1|TRBD2
CSASRSGRASSYNEQFF
TGCAGTGCTAGCCGGAGCGGGAGGGCGAGCTCCTACAATGAGCAGTTCTTC
>TRBV4-1|many|TRBJ2-7|-
CASSQEETGYEQYF
TGCGCCAGCAGCCAAGAAGAAACTGGCTACGAGCAGTACTTC
>TRBV5-1|-|TRBJ2-2|TRBD2
CASSVGLAGGYTGELFF
TGCGCCAGCAGCGTGGGACTAGCGGGGGGTTACACCGGGGAGCTGTTTTTT
>TRBV20-1|few|TRBJ2-7|-
CSARDPESSYEQYF
TGCAGTGCTAGAGATCCTGAGAGCTCCTACGAGCAGTACTTC
>TRBV10-3|few|TRBJ1-1|-
CAISQTGLNTEAFF
TGTGCCATCAGTCAGACAGGTCTGAACACTGAAGCTTTCTTT
>TRBV27|many|TRBJ1-5|-
CASSLSNSNQPQHF
TGTGCCAGCAGTTTAAGTAATAGCAATCAGCCCCAGCATTTT
>TRBV12-3/TRBV12-4|-|TRBJ1-2|-
CASSFRAAWGYTF
TGTGCCAGCAGTTTTAGGGCAGCTTGGGGCTACACCTTC
>TRBV27|-|TRBJ2-5|-
CASSWAWGVTQYF
TGTGCCAGCAGTTGGGCCTGGGGTGTGACCCAGTACTTC
>TRBV12-3/TRBV12-4|-|TRBJ1-1|-
CASSLWTVNTEAFF
TGTGCCAGCAGTCTATGGACGGTGAACACTGAAGCTTTCTTT
>TRBV29-1|-|TRBJ1-4|TRBD1
CSVLTGSSEKLFF
TGCAGCGTATTGACAGGGAGTAGTGAAAAACTGTTTTTT
>TRBV15|few|TRBJ1-4|-
CATSRKGPDNEKLFF
TGTGCCACCAGCAGGAAGGGCCCTGATAATGAAAAACTGTTTTTT
>TRBV4-1|few|TRBJ2-1|TRBD2
CASSQDRGAGNEQFF
TGCGCCAGCAGCCAAGATCGAGGAGCGGGAAATGAGCAGTTCTTC
>TRBV10-2|few|TRBJ2-1|-
CASSEVAAEQFF
TGCGCCAGCAGTGAAGTAGCGGCTGAGCAGTTCTTC
>TRBV5-1|-|TRBJ2-5|-
CASSLAGPSVQETQYF
TGCGCCAGCAGCTTGGCGGGGCCTAGCGTTCAAGAGACCCAGTACTTC
>TRBV20-1|-|TRBJ2-1|TRBD2
CNASGTSGYQYYNEQFF
TGCAATGCTAGTGGGACTAGCGGCTACCAATATTACAATGAGCAGTTCTTC
>TRBV28|-|TRBJ2-7|TRBD2
CASSTPLAGGMREQYF
TGTGCCAGCAGCACCCCCTTAGCGGGAGGGATGCGGGAGCAGTACTTC
>TRBV7-9|once|TRBJ2-1|-
CVSSLIWGGQFF
TGTGTCAGCAGCTTGATTTGGGGAGGGCAGTTCTTC
>TRBV6-2/TRBV6-3|many|TRBJ2-1|TRBD2
CASSYSIRRGVSYNEQFF
TGTGCCAGCAGTTACTCGATTAGGCGGGGGGTTTCCTACAATGAGCAGTTCTTC
>TRBV6-1|once|TRBJ1-4|-
CASTRRGIEKLFF
TGTGCCAGCACCCGAAGGGGCATAGAAAAACTGTTTTTT
>TRBV20-1|-|TRBJ2-7|TRBD2
CSARSHLGTTSGRAYNEQYF
TGCAGTGCTAGAAGCCATCTCGGGACCACTAGCGGGAGGGCCTACAATGAGCAGTACTTC
>TRBV11-2|-|TRBJ2-7|-
CASSLEGGLNSYEQYF
TGTGCCAGCAGCTTAGAAGGGGGACTAAACTCCTACGAGCAGTACTTC
>TRBV12-3/TRBV12-4|-|TRBJ1-2|-
CASSFGTLNGYTF
TGTGCCAGCAGTTTTGGGACCCTTAATGGCTACACCTTC
>TRBV12-3/TRBV12-4|few|TRBJ2-1|-
CASSLAGWNANEQFF
TGTGCCAGCAGTTTGGCGGGATGGAACGCCAATGAGCAGTTCTTC
>TRBV7-2|-|TRBJ2-3|-
CASSLGRGRIDTQYF
TGTGCCAGCAGCTTAGGGAGGGGGCGAATAGATACGCAGTATTTT
>TRBV7-9|few|TRBJ2-7|-
CASSSLGELNEQYF
TGTGCCAGCAGCTCCCTTGGGGAGCTGAACGAGCAGTACTTC
>TRBV6-2/TRBV6-3|few|TRBJ1-2|-
CASSYRQDGYTF
TGTGCCAGCAGTTACCGTCAGGATGGCTACACCTTC
>TRBV6-5|-|TRBJ2-2|-
CASSYSSREWDTGELFF
TGTGCCAGCAGTTACTCGAGTCGGGAGTGGGACACCGGGGAGCTGTTTTTT